This note documents a single T cell receptor beta chain sequence. No antigen is known for it. The input lacks base qualities; no much larger clone sits a single base away. This entry is derived from a study of blood T cell repertoires in COVID-19 (TCRdb year 2020). Study-wide context: The collaborator samples originated in the United States, Italy and Spain and spanned the acute and convalescent phases of COVID-19. The repertoires were released in a freely available public database meant as a resource for research on the immune response to SARS-CoV-2. The material from the prospective study consisted of cDNA or gDNA derived from T cells, B-cell-depleted T cells, or PBMCs. Samples were obtained from the ongoing ImmuneRACE study (first 160 participants) and from about 1,300 subjects provided by 6 global collaborators. HLA class I and class II types, where available, came from metadata supplied by the sample provider rather than from assay-based typing. Nearly every sample came with metadata listing a de-identified subject ID, COVID-19 status, age in years and sex. The dataset comprised deeply sampled blood TCRbeta repertoires from subjects exposed to, actively infected with, or recovered from COVID-19. The investigation overall reported the following: The quantity of clinical and demographic metadata differed by source and by participant and was supplied without curation.

Each collaborating institution followed its own protocols to collect whole blood in K2EDTA tubes. For TCRbeta analysis, collaborators shipped samples in one of three forms: frozen whole blood, isolated PBMCs, or DNA extracted from either of those sample types. The V end loses 2 bases and the J end loses 6 bases, and a stretch of 8 bases separates them. The CDR3 sequence holds 13 residues, the cysteine and phenylalanine included. The read is trimmed to its CDR3 DNA, 39 bases read in frame from base 1. CDR1 and CDR2 are drawn from the germline V gene: SGHTA, FQGTGA. TCRbeta CDR3 regions were amplified from genomic DNA using the immunoSEQ Assay, a bias-controlled multiplex PCR. Turning to the authors' computational methods: Nucleated cell counts per sample were estimated from amplification of reference gene primers within the assay. Sequence reads were collapsed and filtered to measure the absolute abundance of every unique TCRbeta CDR3 rearrangement. For each sample, productive Simpson clonality was calculated by taking the square root of Simpson's diversity index across productive rearrangements. In TCRdb, the immuneACCESS table is reduced to in-frame sequences with V and J assigned. These tables do not hold every clone; where another copy was compared, an unresolved V gene accounts for under half, and the others remain unexplained. That table gives V, J and clone size, and the DNA gave D and trimming. The table for this sample lists more than 70,000 clones; roughly four fifths of them were counted only once. The ten most abundant clones make up 27% of the sample.

The chain uses TRBV7-3 and TRBJ2-1; TRBD2 might be the D gene, on 5 matching bases. The sample taken for sequencing was peripheral blood. This clonotype originated in a human donor in a cohort sampled during active COVID-19. CDR3 protein: CASSLEGCNEQFF. The bases read TGTGCCAGCAGCTTAGAGGGTTGCAATGAGCAGTTCTTC.